The present entry profiles one T cell receptor (beta chain) with its context. Its antigen is still unknown. This sample is part of a study of cytomegalovirus exposure and HLA in healthy donors. Points from the study as a whole: Within a later analysis, the majority of CMV-associated TCR beta chains appeared HLA-restricted. When analyzed later, a missense DCLRE1C variant was found to be linked to TCR beta V- and J-gene trimming.

The CDR3 has 14 amino acids. Germline loops: CDR1 MNHEY, CDR2 SMNVEV (reference sequence). V lost 5 bases and J lost 2; bases outside the gene matches: 3. The PCR was carried out with 60 Vbeta primers and 13 Jbeta primers. Data came from immunoSEQ multiplex PCR; TCRdb stores just in-frame clones and leaves some out. The repertoire consists of about 140,000 clones, with roughly 78% occurring once and the leading ten covering roughly 2.2%. The sample taken for sequencing was PBMCs. The TCR sequence derives from a man aged 30 to 39 in good health and CMV-seronegative. The chain couples TRBV27 to TRBJ2-7; the match to TRBD2 covers 10 bases. The CDR3 nucleotides read TGTGCCAGCAGTGGACTAGCGGAAACCTACGAGCAGTACTTC. It codes for CASSGLAETYEQYF.